These T cell receptor beta chains were read from a single sample in a study of blood T cell repertoires in COVID-19. The method was immunoSEQ multiplex PCR; TCRdb's version includes in-frame clones alone and lacks a portion of them. The table shows some 350,000 clones, with around nine tenths occurring only once. The specimen was peripheral blood. The receptors originated from a woman under 30 who had recovered from COVID-19. Each CDR3 is given with its conserved first and last residue. The D gene is left open where the match is weak. Not all rows give a size; the values are once, few, many and, for expanded clones, a class.

D gene | J gene | V gene | clone size | CDR3 DNA | CDR3 protein
NA | TRBJ1-1 | TRBV6-5 | NA | TGTGCCAGCAGAAGCCGTCAGGGAAACACTGAAGCTTTCTTT | CASRSRQGNTEAFF
TRBD2 | TRBJ2-5 | TRBV7-9 | once | TGTGCCAGCAGTCCAGCGGGACTAGCGGGCCGGGAGACCCAGTACTTC | CASSPAGLAGRETQYF
NA | TRBJ1-2 | TRBV30 | NA | TGTGCCTGGGTGCTCGGGGGCTATGGCTACACCTTC | CAWVLGGYGYTF
TRBD1 | TRBJ2-4 | TRBV6-6 | NA | TGTGCCAGCAGACCCGGACAGGGCGATGGCAAAAACATTCAGTACTTC | CASRPGQGDGKNIQYF
TRBD1 | TRBJ2-3 | TRBV5-5 | NA | TGTGCCAGCAGCTTTTACAGGGGGCAGACAGATACGCAGTATTTT | CASSFYRGQTDTQYF
NA | TRBJ1-4 | TRBV4-1 | NA | TGCGCCAGCAGCCAAGGGCCCACAGGCAGAGAAAAACTGTTTTTT | CASSQGPTGREKLFF
TRBD1 | TRBJ1-4 | TRBV5-6 | NA | TGTGCCAGCAGCCCCCCGACTTCGACAGGGAATGAAAAACTGTTTTTT | CASSPPTSTGNEKLFF
TRBD1 | TRBJ2-2 | TRBV18 | NA | TGTGCCAGCTCATCGAATCCGGGACAGGGTACCGGGGAGCTGTTTTTT | CASSSNPGQGTGELFF
TRBD2 | TRBJ2-1 | TRBV7-9 | few | TGTGCCAGCAGCTTAGTGGGACTAGCGAACAATGAGCAGTTCTTC | CASSLVGLANNEQFF
TRBD1 | TRBJ2-2 | TRBV19 | NA | TGTGCCAGTTGGGGACAGGGGAAGACCGGGGAGCTGTTTTTT | CASWGQGKTGELFF
TRBD2 | TRBJ2-1 | TRBV7-8 | NA | TGTGCCAGCAGTAAGAGCGGGAGCTCCTACAATGAGCAGTTCTTC | CASSKSGSSYNEQFF
TRBD2 | TRBJ2-1 | TRBV24-1 | NA | TGTGCCACCAGTGAAACGACTAGCGGGGTCTACAATGAGCAGTTCTTC | CATSETTSGVYNEQFF
NA | TRBJ1-5 | TRBV27 | NA | TGTGCCAGTGGGCAGGGTCATCAGCCCCAGCATTTT | CASGQGHQPQHF
TRBD1 | TRBJ1-1 | TRBV4-3 | once | TGCGCCAGCAGCCAATTTCCCGGGACAGACACTGAAGCTTTCTTT | CASSQFPGTDTEAFF
NA | TRBJ2-1 | TRBV9 | NA | TGTGCCAGCAGCGTCGGGAGCGGAGCCCCCAATGAGCAGTTCTTC | CASSVGSGAPNEQFF
TRBD2 | TRBJ2-1 | TRBV19 | once | TGTGCCAGTAGTGCGACTAGCTATGAGCAGTTCTTC | CASSATSYEQFF
TRBD2 | TRBJ2-3 | TRBV2 | once | TGTGCCAGCAGTGCAACGGGAGGGGGGGGTGATACGCAGTATTTT | CASSATGGGGDTQYF
NA | TRBJ1-2 | TRBV2 | once | TGTGCCAGCTCTCCGGTGAACTATGGCTACACCTTC | CASSPVNYGYTF
NA | TRBJ1-3 | TRBV2 | NA | TGTGCCAGCAGTGAAGCGCTTCTTCAGGGCATTGGAGACACCATATATTTT | CASSEALLQGIGDTIYF
NA | TRBJ2-5 | TRBV5-4 | NA | TGTGCCAGCAGCCCCACCTCGACGGCCGGGCAAGAGACCCAGTACTTC | CASSPTSTAGQETQYF
TRBD1 | TRBJ1-1 | TRBV18 | NA | TGTGCCAGCTCACCAATGGACAGGGGAGGGACTGAAGCTTTCTTT | CASSPMDRGGTEAFF
NA | TRBJ1-1 | TRBV12-3/TRBV12-4 | NA | TGTGCCAGCGGACTAGGGGTAGAAACTGAAGCTTTCTTT | CASGLGVETEAFF
TRBD1 | TRBJ2-1 | TRBV4-1 | NA | TGCGCCAGCAGCCCCAGATCGACAGGGAACAATGAGCAGTTCTTC | CASSPRSTGNNEQFF
NA | TRBJ2-1 | TRBV6-2/TRBV6-3 | NA | TGTGCCAGCAGTAATCTAGCACGAAACTACAATGAGCAGTTCTTC | CASSNLARNYNEQFF
NA | TRBJ2-1 | TRBV7-6 | NA | TGTGCCAGCAGCTTATATCAAGCGGGTCAGAGCTCCTACAATGAGCAGTTCTTC | CASSLYQAGQSSYNEQFF
NA | TRBJ1-2 | TRBV12-3/TRBV12-4 | few | TGTGCCAGCAGTTCGGACAGCCTCCTTCACACCTTC | CASSSDSLLHTF
NA | TRBJ2-1 | TRBV9 | NA | TGTGCCAGCAGCGAGGGGAACCTCAATGAGCAGTTCTTC | CASSEGNLNEQFF
NA | TRBJ1-1 | TRBV29-1 | once | TGCAGCGCCCCAGGGGTGGCACAACTTACAGAGCACACTGAAGCTTTCTTT | CSAPGVAQLTEHTEAFF
TRBD1 | TRBJ1-1 | TRBV24-1 | NA | TGTGCCACCAGTGATGGGGACAGGGGAACTGAAGCTTTCTTT | CATSDGDRGTEAFF
NA | TRBJ2-1 | TRBV7-9 | NA | TGTGCCAGCAGCTTACCGGGGGTAGGTCCGAGGAATGAGCAGTTCTTC | CASSLPGVGPRNEQFF
NA | TRBJ1-2 | TRBV27 | NA | TGTGCCAGCAGCAAGGGGTCACCTCAACGGCAAGGCTACACCTTC | CASSKGSPQRQGYTF
NA | TRBJ1-5 | TRBV7-2 | once | TGTGCCAGCAGCCTAGCCCCACCGGCAGGGGACACCAATCAGCCCCAGCATTTT | CASSLAPPAGDTNQPQHF
TRBD1 | TRBJ1-5 | TRBV18 | NA | TGTGCCAGCTCATACGGGACAGAGAATCAGCCCCAGCATTTT | CASSYGTENQPQHF